The 25 T cell receptor beta chains below all came from one sample that was sequenced in a study of blood T cell repertoires in COVID-19. Profiling relied on immunoSEQ multiplex PCR, and the TCRdb table lists in-frame clones only, not all of them. The profile shows 350,000 to 400,000 clones, about 89% of them singletons. Sequenced sample: peripheral blood. Receptors were obtained from a woman aged 25-40 years with COVID-19, enrolled during active disease.

The V and J genes are TRBV12-3 or TRBV12-4 and TRBJ1-5; D not resolved. V lost 8 bases to trimming and J lost 9 bases, with 14 bases between them. This CDR3 has 12 amino acids. CDR3 DNA: TGTGCCAGCGACTTGACGGGAGGGCCCCAGCATTTT. Amino acid sequence: CASDLTGGPQHF.

The rearrangement links TRBV19 to TRBJ1-2; TRBD1 aligns across 7 bases. Germline CDR1 reads LNHDA; CDR2 reads SQIVND (reference sequence). The V and J ends lost 5 bases and 6 bases, in that order; junction bases with no gene match: 6. The CDR3 sequence is 13 residues long. As DNA, the CDR3 is TGTGCCAGTAGTTTGACAGGGTACGATGGCTACACCTTC. It is translated as CASSLTGYDGYTF.

The chain combines TRBV5-1 with TRBJ1-3, with a weak D call TRBD1 (6 bases). Trimming removed 5 bases at V and 3 bases at J, with 18 bases between. CDR3 length equals 16 residues. Germline CDR1 reads SGHRS; CDR2 reads YFSETQ. For the CDR3, the DNA is TGCGCCAGCAGTCCGTCGACAGGAGTGGGTGGAAACACCATATATTTT. Residues: CASSPSTGVGGNTIYF.

The chain couples TRBV15 to TRBJ2-7, with D perhaps matching TRBD2 (7 bases). The V gene lost 0 bases and the J gene lost 0 bases, with 21 bases spanning the gap. Germline values: CDR1 LNHNV, CDR2 YYDKDF (reference sequence). The CDR3 has 19 residues. CDR3 DNA: TGTGCCACCAGCAGAGAGGAGAGGTTGCGGGGGCGAATCTCCTACGAGCAGTACTTC. This codes for CATSREERLRGRISYEQYF.

The genes are TRBV2 and TRBJ2-3; D is undetermined. CDR1 is SNHLY and CDR2 is FYNNEI in the germline V gene. Deletions cut 6 bases from V and 6 bases from J, with 7 bases between. The CDR3 is 11 amino acids. The DNA for the CDR3 is TGTGCCAGCAGCACTAAGGATACGCAGTATTTT. Residues: CASSTKDTQYF.

The rearrangement links TRBV7-9 to TRBJ1-3; unclear D gene. V gave up 3 bases and J gave up 0 bases, with 12 bases separating them. The V gene's germline CDR1 is SEHNR and CDR2 FQNEAQ (reference sequence). The length of the CDR3 is 16 residues. The chain's CDR3 is CASSFVAVHSGNTIYF. CDR3 nucleotide sequence: TGTGCCAGCAGCTTCGTAGCCGTACACTCTGGAAACACCATATATTTT.

The V call is TRBV7-9, the J call TRBJ2-7, with D perhaps matching TRBD2 (6 bases). CDR1 and CDR2 from the germline V gene are SEHNR and FQNEAQ (reference sequence). The V end was cut by 5 bases, the J end by 3 bases, with 11 bases between. The CDR3 is 13 residues long. The CDR3 loop is CASSPRGNYEQYV. The CDR3 DNA sequence: TGTGCCAGCAGCCCACGGGGGAACTACGAGCAGTACGTC.

The V and J genes are TRBV10-3 and TRBJ2-7; the D gene is possibly TRBD2 (6 bases). The CDR3 loop spans 18 amino acids. Per germline, CDR1 ENHRY and CDR2 SYGVKD. Trimming stripped 4 bases from V and 3 bases from J, with 25 bases between. CDR3 sequence (DNA): TGTGCCATCAGTGGATACAGCATAAGTAGCGGAGCTATCTACGAGCAGTACGTC. This sequence encodes CAISGYSISSGAIYEQYV.

The rearrangement uses TRBV28 and TRBJ1-2, with TRBD1 matching 7 bases. J lost 1 base, V lost 1 base, and 9 bases had no gene match. CDR3 size: 17 residues. The germline V gene has CDR1 MDHEN and CDR2 SYDVKM. The CDR3 region is CASSLSQGGQYNYGYTF. Here the CDR3 DNA reads TGTGCCAGCAGTTTATCTCAAGGGGGACAGTATAACTATGGCTACACCTTC.

The chain links TRBV7-9 to TRBJ2-5; weak D call: TRBD2 (6 bases). This CDR3 has 15 residues. Germline V lookup: CDR1 SEHNR, CDR2 FQNEAQ (reference sequence). V dropped 4 bases and J dropped 1 base, with 13 bases sitting between them. The CDR3 DNA follows: TGTGCCAGCAGCTCAACTAGCCCCGCCCAAGAGACCCAGTACTTC. Translation gives CASSSTSPAQETQYF.

The chain joins TRBV7-9 to TRBJ1-2; 8 bases fit TRBD1. CDR1 is SEHNR, CDR2 FQNEAQ, per germline (reference sequence). J gave up 7 bases and V 2 bases, and 12 bases lay outside the gene matches. The CDR3 totals 16 residues. The CDR3 DNA sequence: TGTGCCAGCAGCTTAATTCCGGGACAGGCCCCGGGTGGCTACACCTTC. Translated, it gives CASSLIPGQAPGGYTF. The full variable domain, completed using reference TRBV7-9 and TRBJ1-2, is DTGVSQNPRHKITKRGQNVTFRCDPISEHNRLYWYRQTLGQGPEFLTYFQNEAQLEKSRLLSDRFSAERPKGSFSTLEIQRTEQGDSAMYLCASSLIPGQAPGGYTFGSGTRLTVV.

For this clone: The identical CDR3 is also encoded by other nucleotide sequences in the sample. The CDR3 loop reads CASSEEAGSYNEQFF. The CDR3 coding sequence is TGTGCCAGCAGTGAGGAGGCGGGCTCCTACAATGAGCAGTTCTTC. The chain recombines TRBV6-4 with TRBJ2-1, with D possibly matching TRBD2 (5 bases). The germline V gene has CDR1 MRHNA and CDR2 SNTAGT. Trimming removed 3 bases at V and 0 bases at J, with 9 bases between. The CDR3 contains 15 residues.

The CDR3 is CASSLAGGPEQYF. The CDR3 bases are TGCGCCAGCAGCTTGGCCGGTGGTCCCGAGCAGTACTTC. The rearrangement links TRBV5-1 to TRBJ2-7; D unresolved. Germline V gene lookup returns CDR1 SGHRS and CDR2 YFSETQ. The CDR3 consists of 13 residues. V was clipped by 0 bases and J by 6 bases, with 10 bases between them.

CDR3 bases: TGTGCCAGCACCTTAACACCGAACACTGAAGCTTTCTTT. Its protein is CASTLTPNTEAFF. The chain recombines TRBV5-5 with TRBJ1-1; no clear D. The CDR3 has 13 residues. The germline V gene has CDR1 SGHKS and CDR2 YYEKEE (reference sequence). The germline V and J ends were trimmed by 6 bases and 1 base, with 10 bases remaining between them.

The chain joins TRBV29-1 to TRBJ2-1; the D gene is possibly TRBD2 (7 bases). Germline values: CDR1 SQVTM, CDR2 ANQGSEA. With 4 bases removed from V and 5 bases from J, the gap between germline ends came to 9 bases. The CDR3 has 12 amino acids. The CDR3 nucleotides are TGCAGCGTTGGAGGGGGGGACAATGAGCAGTTCTTC. The encoded protein is CSVGGGDNEQFF.

J is TRBJ2-7 and V is TRBV24-1; TRBD2 matches 7 bases. This CDR3 contains 14 residues. V lost 3 bases to trimming and J lost 9 bases; unmatched junction nucleotides: 10. Germline V gene data show CDR1 as KGHDR and CDR2 as SFDVKD. The CDR3 bases are TGTGCCACCAGTGATGGGGGGGACGCCAAGGGGCAGTACTTC. Amino acid sequence: CATSDGGDAKGQYF.

This chain joins TRBV3-1 (or the pseudogene TRBV3-2) and TRBJ2-7; no reliable D call. The CDR3 is made up of 15 amino acids. V lost 3 bases to trimming and J lost 3 bases, with 15 bases between them. The germline V gene has CDR1 LGHDT and CDR2 YNNKEL (reference sequence). The CDR3 region has the DNA TGTGCCAGCAGCCACCGCCTGCAGGTTAACTACGAGCAGTACTTC. Its protein product is CASSHRLQVNYEQYF.

The genes are TRBV6-2 or TRBV6-3 and TRBJ2-7; 8 nucleotides line up with TRBD1. The germline CDR1 and CDR2 sequences are MNHEY and SVGEGT. This CDR3 has 15 amino acids. The junction had 11 bases not matched to a gene; V was cut back by 4 bases and J by 6 bases. The CDR3 nucleotides are TGTGCCAGCAGTTCCCGAGCAGGGGGCAACCCCGAGCAGTACGTC. Translated, it gives CASSSRAGGNPEQYV.

J is TRBJ1-1 and V is TRBV28; D is possibly TRBD1 (5 bases). The V gene's germline CDR1 is MDHEN and CDR2 SYDVKM. Trimming pared 6 bases from V and 7 bases from J, leaving 15 bases between. The CDR3 totals 13 residues. The CDR3 loop reads CASSRSQGIEAFF. The CDR3 DNA is TGTGCCAGCAGCCGCTCTCAGGGAATTGAAGCTTTCTTT.

V usage is TRBV7-2 and J usage is TRBJ1-4; D ambiguous. V dropped 5 bases and J dropped 8 bases, with 24 bases sitting between them. Germline assignment: CDR1 SGHTA and CDR2 FQGNSA. CDR3 size: 17 residues. CDR3 in DNA: TGTGCCAGCAGCCTAGGGATCTACGAAGGTTCCGGGGAAAAACTGTTTTTT. This codes for CASSLGIYEGSGEKLFF.

The chain uses TRBV19 and TRBJ1-3, with a possible D match to TRBD1 (5 bases). Germline CDR1 is LNHDA and CDR2 is SQIVND (reference sequence). The V end was cut by 0 bases, the J end by 4 bases, with 13 bases between. CDR3 length: 16 residues. In DNA, the CDR3 is TGTGCCAGTAGTATAGAGCCCCAGGGCTCAGGAAACACCATATATTTT. This encodes CASSIEPQGSGNTIYF.

The chain combines TRBV5-1 with TRBJ2-1, with 8 bases matching TRBD1. Germline CDR1 reads SGHRS; CDR2 reads YFSETQ. J was trimmed by 7 bases and V by 4 bases; bases with no gene match: 7. The CDR3 has 14 amino acids. CDR3 sequence reads: CASSNGQGKNEQFF. DNA for the CDR3: TGCGCCAGCAGCAACGGACAGGGTAAAAATGAGCAGTTCTTC.

This chain links TRBV2 with TRBJ2-7; D is uncertain. Germline V CDR1 and CDR2: SNHLY, FYNNEI. The CDR3 contains 16 residues. The V end lost 2 bases, the J end lost 0 bases, and 14 bases lay between the germline ends. This CDR3 reads CASSETFTESSYEQYV. CDR3 coding DNA: TGTGCCAGCAGTGAAACGTTTACTGAGAGCTCCTACGAGCAGTACGTC.

There are a few counts of this clone. This chain joins TRBV10-3 and TRBJ1-6; 8 nucleotides agree with TRBD1. J gave up 8 bases and V 6 bases, and 15 bases lay outside the gene matches. Per germline, CDR1 ENHRY and CDR2 SYGVKD. The CDR3 is 17 residues long. The CDR3 spells CAISGRARTGGDSPLHF. The CDR3 region has the DNA TGTGCCATCAGCGGAAGGGCAAGAACAGGGGGGGATTCACCCCTCCACTTT.

V gene TRBV7-2 combines with J gene TRBJ2-3; maybe TRBD2 (6 bases). V was shortened by 5 bases and J by 5 bases, with 17 bases between the two germline ends. CDR3 size: 15 residues. Germline V CDR1 and CDR2: SGHTA, FQGNSA. The CDR3 nucleotides are TGTGCCAGCAGCCCGTACCGGGCCGGGGGAGATACGCAGTATTTT. As protein: CASSPYRAGGDTQYF.